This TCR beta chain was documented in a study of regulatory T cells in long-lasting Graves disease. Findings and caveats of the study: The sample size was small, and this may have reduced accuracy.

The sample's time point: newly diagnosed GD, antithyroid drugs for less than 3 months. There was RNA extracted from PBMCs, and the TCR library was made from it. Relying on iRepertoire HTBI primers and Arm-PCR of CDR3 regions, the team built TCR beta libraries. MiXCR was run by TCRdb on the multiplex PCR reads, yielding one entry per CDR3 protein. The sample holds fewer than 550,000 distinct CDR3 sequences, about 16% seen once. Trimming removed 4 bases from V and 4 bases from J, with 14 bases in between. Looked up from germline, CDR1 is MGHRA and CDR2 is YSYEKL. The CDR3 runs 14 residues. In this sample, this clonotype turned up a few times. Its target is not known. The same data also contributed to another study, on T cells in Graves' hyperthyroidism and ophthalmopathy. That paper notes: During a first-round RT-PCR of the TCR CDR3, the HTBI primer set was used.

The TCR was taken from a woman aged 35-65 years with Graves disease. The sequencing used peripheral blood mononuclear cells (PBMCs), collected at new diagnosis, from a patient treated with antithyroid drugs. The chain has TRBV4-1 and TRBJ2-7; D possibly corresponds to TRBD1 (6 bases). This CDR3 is CASSREQGKYEQYF. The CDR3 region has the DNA TGCGCCAGCAGCCGGGAACAGGGCAAATACGAGCAGTACTTC.